This TCR beta chain was sequenced for a study of T cells after somatic rescue of genetic block. The CDR3 has 14 residues. V lost 1 base, J lost 8 bases, and 12 bases lay in between. The germline gives CDR1 SGHTA, CDR2 FQGNSA. The protocol was immunoSEQ multiplex PCR, while the TCRdb copy is restricted to in-frame clones and leaves out a portion. The table lists about 70,000 clones, 92% of them singletons. The clonotype comes from a man between 35 and 55 years old. The rearrangement uses TRBV7-2 and TRBJ2-1; D remains unclear. The sequencing sample was made of peripheral blood mononuclear cells (PBMCs). In DNA form, the CDR3 reads TGTGCCAGCAGCTTAGATGTGAGAACGCATGAGCAGTTCTTC. This sequence encodes CASSLDVRTHEQFF.